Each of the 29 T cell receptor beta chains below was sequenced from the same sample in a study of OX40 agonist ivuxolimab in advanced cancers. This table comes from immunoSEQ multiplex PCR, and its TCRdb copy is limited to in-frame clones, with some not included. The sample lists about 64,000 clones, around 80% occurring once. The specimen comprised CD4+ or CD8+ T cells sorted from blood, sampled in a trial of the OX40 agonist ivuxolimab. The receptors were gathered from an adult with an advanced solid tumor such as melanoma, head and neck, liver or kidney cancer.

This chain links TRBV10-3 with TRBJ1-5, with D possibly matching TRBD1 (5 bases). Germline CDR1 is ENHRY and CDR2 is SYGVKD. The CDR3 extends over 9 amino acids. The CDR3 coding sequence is TGTGCGGGAGGGGAGCCCCAGCATTTT. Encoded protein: CAGGEPQHF.

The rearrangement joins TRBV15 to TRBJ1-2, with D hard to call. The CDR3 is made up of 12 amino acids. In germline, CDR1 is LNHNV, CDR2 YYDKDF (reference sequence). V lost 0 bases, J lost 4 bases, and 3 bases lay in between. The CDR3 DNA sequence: TGTGCCACCAGCAGAGATGGCTATGGCTACACCTTC. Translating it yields CATSRDGYGYTF. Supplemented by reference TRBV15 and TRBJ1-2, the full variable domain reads DAMVIQNPRYQVTQFGKPVTLSCSQTLNHNVMYWYQQKSSQAPKLLFHYYDKDFNNEADTPDNFQSRRPNTSFCFLDIRSPGLGDTAMYLCATSRDGYGYTFGSGTRLTVV.

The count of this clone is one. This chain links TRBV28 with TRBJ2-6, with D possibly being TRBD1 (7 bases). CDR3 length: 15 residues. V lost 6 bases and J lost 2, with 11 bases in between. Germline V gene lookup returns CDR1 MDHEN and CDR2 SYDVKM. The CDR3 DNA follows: TGTGCCAGCAGGCCCAGGGGGGCTGGGGCCAACGTCCTGACTTTC. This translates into CASRPRGAGANVLTF.

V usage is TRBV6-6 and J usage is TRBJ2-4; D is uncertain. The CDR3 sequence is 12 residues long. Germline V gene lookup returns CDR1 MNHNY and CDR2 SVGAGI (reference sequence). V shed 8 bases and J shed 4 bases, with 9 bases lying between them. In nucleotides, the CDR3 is TGTGCCAGCGAGGCCTTTAAAAACATTCAGTACTTC. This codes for CASEAFKNIQYF.

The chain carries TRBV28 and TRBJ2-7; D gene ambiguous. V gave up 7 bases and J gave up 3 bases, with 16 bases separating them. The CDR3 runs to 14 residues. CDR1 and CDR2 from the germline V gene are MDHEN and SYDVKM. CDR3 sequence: CASMGFTANYEQYF. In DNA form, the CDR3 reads TGTGCCAGCATGGGGTTTACGGCAAACTACGAGCAGTACTTC.

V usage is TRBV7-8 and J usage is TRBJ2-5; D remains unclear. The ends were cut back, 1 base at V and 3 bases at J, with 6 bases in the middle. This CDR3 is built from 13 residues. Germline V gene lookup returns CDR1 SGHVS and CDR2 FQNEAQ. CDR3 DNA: TGTGCCAGCAGCTTAGGAGTAAAAGAGACCCAGTACTTC. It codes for CASSLGVKETQYF. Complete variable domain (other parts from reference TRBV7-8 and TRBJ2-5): GAGVSQSPRYKVAKRGQDVALRCDPISGHVSLFWYQQALGQGPEFLTYFQNEAQLDKSGLPSDRFFAERPEGSVSTLKIQRTQQEDSAVYLCASSLGVKETQYFGPGTRLLVL.

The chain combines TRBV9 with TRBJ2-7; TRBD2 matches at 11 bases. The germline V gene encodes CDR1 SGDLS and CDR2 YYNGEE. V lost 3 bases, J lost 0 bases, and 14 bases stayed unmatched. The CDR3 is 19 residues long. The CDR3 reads CASSGYGTSGPSSSYEQYF. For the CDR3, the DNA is TGTGCCAGCAGCGGGTACGGGACTAGCGGACCGTCGAGCTCCTACGAGCAGTACTTC.

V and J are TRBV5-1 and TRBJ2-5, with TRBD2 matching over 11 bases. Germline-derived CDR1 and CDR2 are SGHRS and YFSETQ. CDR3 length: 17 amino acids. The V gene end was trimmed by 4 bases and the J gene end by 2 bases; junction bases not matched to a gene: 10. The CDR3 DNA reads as TGCGCCAGCAGCCAGGGGCCTAGCGGGGGGATACAAGAGACCCAGTACTTC. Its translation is CASSQGPSGGIQETQYF.

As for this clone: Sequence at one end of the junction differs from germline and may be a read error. Here the CDR3 reads CASRDRTPGRQF. CDR3 coding DNA: TGTGCCAGCAGAGACAGGACACCGGGACGTCAGTTC. The V gene is TRBV2, the J gene TRBJ2-7; TRBD1 might be the D (6 bases). The germline V gene encodes CDR1 SNHLY and CDR2 FYNNEI. This CDR3 has 12 residues.

The CDR3 DNA sequence: TGTGCCAGCAGCTTAGGGGGGAGTAGCACTGAAGCTTTCTTT. Translating it yields CASSLGGSSTEAFF. This chain links TRBV7-2 with TRBJ1-1; D is possibly TRBD1 (5 bases). This CDR3 region has 14 residues. Germline loops: CDR1 SGHTA, CDR2 FQGNSA. Trimming left V 1 base short and J 4 bases short, with 10 bases between.

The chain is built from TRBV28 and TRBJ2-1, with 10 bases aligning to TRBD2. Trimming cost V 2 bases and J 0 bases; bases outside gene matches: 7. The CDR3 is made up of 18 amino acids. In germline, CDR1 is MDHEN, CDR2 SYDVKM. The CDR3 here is CASSLISGGVSSYNEQFF. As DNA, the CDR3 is TGTGCCAGCAGTTTAATCAGCGGGGGGGTATCCTCCTACAATGAGCAGTTCTTC.

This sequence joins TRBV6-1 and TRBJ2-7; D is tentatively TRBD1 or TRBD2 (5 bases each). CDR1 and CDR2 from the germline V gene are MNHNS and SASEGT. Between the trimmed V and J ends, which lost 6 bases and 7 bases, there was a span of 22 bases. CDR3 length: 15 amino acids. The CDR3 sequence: CASREPGTALEEQYF. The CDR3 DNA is TGTGCCAGCAGAGAACCCGGGACGGCGCTGGAAGAGCAGTACTTC.

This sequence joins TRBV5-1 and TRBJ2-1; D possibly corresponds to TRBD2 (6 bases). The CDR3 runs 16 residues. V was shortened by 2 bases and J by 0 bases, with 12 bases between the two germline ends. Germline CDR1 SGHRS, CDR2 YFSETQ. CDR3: CASSLPAGSSYNEQFF. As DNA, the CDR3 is TGCGCCAGCAGCTTACCCGCGGGGAGCTCCTACAATGAGCAGTTCTTC.

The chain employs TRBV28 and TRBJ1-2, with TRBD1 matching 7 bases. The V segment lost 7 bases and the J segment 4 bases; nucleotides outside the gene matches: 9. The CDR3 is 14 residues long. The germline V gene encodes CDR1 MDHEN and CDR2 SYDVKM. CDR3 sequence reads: CASNQQGFFYGYTF. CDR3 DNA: TGTGCCAGCAACCAACAGGGGTTCTTCTATGGCTACACCTTC.

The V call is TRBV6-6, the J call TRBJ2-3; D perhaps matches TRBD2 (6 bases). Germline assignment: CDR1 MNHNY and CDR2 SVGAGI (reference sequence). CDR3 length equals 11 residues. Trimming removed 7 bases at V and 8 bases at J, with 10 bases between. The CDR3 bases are TGTGCCAGCATCCTGGGGGGTACGCAGTATTTT. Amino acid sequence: CASILGGTQYF.

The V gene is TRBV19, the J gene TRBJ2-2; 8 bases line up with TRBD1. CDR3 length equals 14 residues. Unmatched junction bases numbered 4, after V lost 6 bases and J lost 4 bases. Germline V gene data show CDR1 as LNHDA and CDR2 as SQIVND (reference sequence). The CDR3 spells CASRDRVVTGELFF. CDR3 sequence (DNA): TGTGCCAGTAGGGACAGGGTGGTCACCGGGGAGCTGTTTTTT.

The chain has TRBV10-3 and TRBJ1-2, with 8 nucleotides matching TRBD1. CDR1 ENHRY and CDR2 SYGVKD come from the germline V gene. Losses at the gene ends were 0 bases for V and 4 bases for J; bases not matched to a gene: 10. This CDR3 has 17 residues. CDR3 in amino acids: CAISESGTGWNSYGYTF. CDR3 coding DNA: TGTGCCATCAGTGAGTCTGGGACAGGATGGAATAGCTATGGCTACACCTTC.

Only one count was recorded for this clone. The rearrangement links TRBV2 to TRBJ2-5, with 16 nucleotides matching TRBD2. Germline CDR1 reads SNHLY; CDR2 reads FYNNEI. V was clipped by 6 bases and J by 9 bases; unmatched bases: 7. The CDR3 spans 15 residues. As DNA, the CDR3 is TGTGCCAGCAGACCCGGGACTAGCGGGGGGGCGGCCCAGTACTTC. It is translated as CASRPGTSGGAAQYF.

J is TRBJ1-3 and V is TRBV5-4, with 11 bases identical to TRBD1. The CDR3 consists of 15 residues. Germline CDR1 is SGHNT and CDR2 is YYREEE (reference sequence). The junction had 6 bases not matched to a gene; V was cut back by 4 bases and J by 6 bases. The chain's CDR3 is CASSQDRGLTNTIYF. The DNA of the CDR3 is TGTGCCAGCAGCCAGGACAGGGGGCTTACAAACACCATATATTTT.

This chain's CDR3 is CAISEGQGPYGYTF. DNA of the CDR3: TGTGCCATCAGTGAGGGACAGGGTCCCTATGGCTACACCTTC. The chain couples TRBV10-3 to TRBJ1-2, with TRBD1 matching 8 bases. V was pared by 2 bases and J by 4 bases, with 3 bases of the junction left unmatched. Germline assignment: CDR1 ENHRY and CDR2 SYGVKD. The CDR3 has 14 residues.

The CDR3 DNA is TGTGCCAGCAGTCCCGGGGGCACAGATACGCAGTATTTT. It specifies CASSPGGTDTQYF. This chain joins TRBV6-5 and TRBJ2-3; perhaps TRBD2 as D (5 bases). V was clipped by 5 bases and J by 1 base, with 7 bases between them. The CDR3 loop spans 13 amino acids. Germline CDR1 and CDR2: MNHEY and SVGAGI.

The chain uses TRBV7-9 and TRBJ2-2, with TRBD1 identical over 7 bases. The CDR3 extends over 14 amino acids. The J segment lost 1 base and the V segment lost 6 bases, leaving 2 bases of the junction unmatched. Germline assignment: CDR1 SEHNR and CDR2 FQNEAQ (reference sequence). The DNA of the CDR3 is TGTGCCAGCAGAAGACAGGGGAACACCGGGGAGCTGTTTTTT. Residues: CASRRQGNTGELFF.

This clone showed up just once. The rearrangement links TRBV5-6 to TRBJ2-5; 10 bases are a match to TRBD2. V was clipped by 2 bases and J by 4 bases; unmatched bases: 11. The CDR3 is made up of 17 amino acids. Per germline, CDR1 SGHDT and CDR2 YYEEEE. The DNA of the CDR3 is TGTGCCAGCAGCTTCCCTAGCGGGAGAGGGGGGTCAGAGACCCAGTACTTC. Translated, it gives CASSFPSGRGGSETQYF.

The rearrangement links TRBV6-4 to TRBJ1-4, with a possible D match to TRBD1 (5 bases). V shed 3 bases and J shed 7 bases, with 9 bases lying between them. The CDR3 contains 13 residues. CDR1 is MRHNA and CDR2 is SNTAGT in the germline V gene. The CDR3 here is CASSEGHGEKLFF. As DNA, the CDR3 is TGTGCCAGCAGTGAAGGACATGGTGAAAAACTGTTTTTT.

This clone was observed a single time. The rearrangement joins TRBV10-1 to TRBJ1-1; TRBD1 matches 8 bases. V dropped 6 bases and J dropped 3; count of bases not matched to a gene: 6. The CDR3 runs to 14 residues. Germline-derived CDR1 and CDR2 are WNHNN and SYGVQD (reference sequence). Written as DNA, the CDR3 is TGCGCCAGCAGCCAAGACAGGGGTTACACTGAAGCTTTCTTT. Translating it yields CASSQDRGYTEAFF.

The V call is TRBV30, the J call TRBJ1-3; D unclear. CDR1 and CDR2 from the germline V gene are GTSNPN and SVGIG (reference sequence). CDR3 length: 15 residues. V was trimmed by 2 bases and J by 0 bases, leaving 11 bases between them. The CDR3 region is CAWSLAGNSGNTIYF. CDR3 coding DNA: TGTGCCTGGAGTCTGGCCGGGAACTCTGGAAACACCATATATTTT.

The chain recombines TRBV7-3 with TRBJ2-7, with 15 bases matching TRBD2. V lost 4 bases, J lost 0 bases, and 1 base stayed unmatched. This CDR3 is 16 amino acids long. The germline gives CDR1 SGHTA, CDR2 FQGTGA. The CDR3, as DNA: TGTGCCAGCAGCTCGGGACTAGCGGGAGGCTCCTACGAGCAGTACTTC. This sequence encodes CASSSGLAGGSYEQYF.

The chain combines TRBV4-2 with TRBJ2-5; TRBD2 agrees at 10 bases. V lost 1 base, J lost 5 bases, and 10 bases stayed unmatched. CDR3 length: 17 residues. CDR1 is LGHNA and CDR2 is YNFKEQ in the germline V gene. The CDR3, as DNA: TGTGCCAGCAGCCAAGCCGGGGGACTAGCGATAGGTGAGACCCAGTACTTC. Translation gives CASSQAGGLAIGETQYF.

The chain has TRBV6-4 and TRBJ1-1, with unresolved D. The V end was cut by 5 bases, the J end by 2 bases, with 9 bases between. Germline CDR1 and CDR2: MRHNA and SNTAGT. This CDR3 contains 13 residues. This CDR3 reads CASSLTGNTEAFF. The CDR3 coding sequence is TGTGCCAGCAGTTTGACGGGAAACACTGAAGCTTTCTTT.